This is a list of T cell receptor beta chains from one sample in a study of blood T cell repertoires in COVID-19. Produced via immunoSEQ multiplex PCR; TCRdb's table is partial and in-frame only. The table includes 100,000 to 150,000 clones, roughly nine tenths detected once. Sequencing was carried out using peripheral blood. These receptors all come from a man aged 55 to 70 with COVID-19, enrolled during active disease. CDR3s include the opening cysteine and the closing phenylalanine or tryptophan. Each record gives: D gene, V gene, J gene, clone size, CDR3 DNA, CDR3 protein. A D gene is named only where the DNA matches it firmly. Size tells how often a clone was seen (once, few, many) or the class of an expanded clone, and some rows leave it out.

D: NA
V: TRBV27
J: TRBJ2-5
size: NA
DNA: TGTGCCAGCAGCCTCGTTGGGCGTAGGGAGACCCAGTACTTC
CDR3: CASSLVGRRETQYF

D: NA
V: TRBV18
J: TRBJ1-6
size: NA
DNA: TGTGCCAGCTCACCCGAAGGGAGCTCCTATAATTCACCCCTCCACTTT
CDR3: CASSPEGSSYNSPLHF

D: NA
V: TRBV7-9
J: TRBJ2-3
size: once
DNA: TGTGCCAGCAGCGGATCCGGGACAGATACGCAGTATTTT
CDR3: CASSGSGTDTQYF

D: TRBD1
V: TRBV6-5
J: TRBJ2-3
size: NA
DNA: TGTGCCAGCAGGGCTCGGACAGGGGGGACAGATACGCAGTATTTT
CDR3: CASRARTGGTDTQYF

D: NA
V: TRBV6-4
J: TRBJ1-2
size: NA
DNA: TGTGCCAGCAGTGTGGAGGCGAGGGACTATGGCTACACCTTC
CDR3: CASSVEARDYGYTF

D: NA
V: TRBV5-5
J: TRBJ2-3
size: NA
DNA: TGTGCCAGCAGCTTGGCCAGGGGAGATACGCAGTATTTT
CDR3: CASSLARGDTQYF

D: NA
V: TRBV19
J: TRBJ2-3
size: NA
DNA: TGTGCCAGTAGTATAATAGGGCACAGACTAGGCACAGATACGCAGTATTTT
CDR3: CASSIIGHRLGTDTQYF

D: NA
V: TRBV6-4
J: TRBJ1-4
size: NA
DNA: TGTGCCAGCAGTCCAGGGGCGGAGGATGAAAAACTGTTTTTT
CDR3: CASSPGAEDEKLFF

D: TRBD1
V: TRBV6-1
J: TRBJ2-3
size: NA
DNA: TGTGCCAGCAGTGAAGTTCAGTCGTGGGGGACAGGGATGTCAGATACGCAGTATTTT
CDR3: CASSEVQSWGTGMSDTQYF

D: TRBD1
V: TRBV28
J: TRBJ1-1
size: NA
DNA: TGTGCCAGCAGTTTGCCCCCCCGGGACAGGGGGAAGGCTTTCTTT
CDR3: CASSLPPRDRGKAFF

D: NA
V: TRBV24-1
J: TRBJ1-2
size: NA
DNA: TGTGCCACCAGTGACCCGACAGGCTACTATGGCTACACCTTC
CDR3: CATSDPTGYYGYTF

D: TRBD1
V: TRBV5-6
J: TRBJ2-7
size: NA
DNA: TGTGCCAGCAGCCAAGGGACAGGGGGGATCTCCTACGAGCAGTACTTC
CDR3: CASSQGTGGISYEQYF

D: TRBD2
V: TRBV29-1
J: TRBJ2-3
size: NA
DNA: TGCAGCGTAATGACTAGCGGGAGCACAGATACGCAGTATTTT
CDR3: CSVMTSGSTDTQYF